This entry is about one T cell receptor (beta chain). This entry belongs to a study of T cell responses to AZD1222 COVID-19 vaccine. Study overall: Second-dose intervals of approximately 4 or approximately 12 weeks were pooled.

Sequencing used immunoSEQ multiplex PCR; TCRdb keeps in-frame clones, though not all of them. The repertoire consists of around 72,000 clones, with 80% to 90% occurring once and the leading ten covering less than 25%. The CDR3 runs 18 residues. Germline values: CDR1 MNHEY, CDR2 SVGEGT. V was cut by 0 bases and J by 6 bases, with 22 bases left in between. The chain has TRBV6-2 or TRBV6-3 and TRBJ2-3, with a tentative D call TRBD1 (5 bases). The sequenced sample was peripheral blood, obtained on day 0 of AZD1222 vaccination. This sequence was found in an adult in good health. The CDR3 DNA follows: TGTGCCAGCAGTTACTCGATTCGGACATCCTTAAATTCCGATACGCAGTATTTT. It encodes CASSYSIRTSLNSDTQYF.